What follows describes a single T cell receptor (beta chain). The antigen is undetermined. This entry belongs to a study of OX40 agonist ivuxolimab in advanced cancers. Whole-study context: Three patients, one with hepatocellular carcinoma and two with cutaneous melanoma, responded partially.

TCRdb keeps only in-frame clones here, not all; method: immunoSEQ multiplex PCR. The sample consists of about 22,000 clones, approximately 90% of them appearing once. Study-level findings and limits: The CD4+ and CD8+ T cells in the blood had expanded clonally by week 6 at 0.1 to 3.0 mg/kg. There were, on average, more expanded clones in CD8+ T cells than in CD4+.

The germline V gene encodes CDR1 SGHDT and CDR2 YYEEEE. V shed 4 bases and J shed 1 base, with 13 bases lying between them. This CDR3 comprises 15 residues. This sequence was found in an adult with an advanced solid tumor such as melanoma, head and neck, liver or kidney cancer. The sample in question was CD4+ or CD8+ T cells sorted from blood, obtained in a trial of the OX40 agonist ivuxolimab. This rearrangement joins TRBV5-6 to TRBJ2-3; TRBD2 is a possible D gene (5 bases). CDR3 residues: CASSPSPEGTDTQYF. For the CDR3, the DNA is TGTGCCAGCAGCCCATCCCCGGAGGGCACAGATACGCAGTATTTT.